Below, 3 T cell receptor beta chains from the same sample are listed, as sequenced in a study of shared clonotypes between healthy human individuals. The table came from immunoSEQ multiplex PCR; TCRdb's copy has only in-frame clones and leaves some out. The data show more than 1,200,000 clones, with just under 99% seen just once and around 0.33% held by the top ten. Sequences were obtained from naive CD4+ T cells sorted from blood. The subset denotes: CD45RA+ positively selected. These receptors all stem from a man aged 25-45 years in good health.

The chain uses TRBV14 and TRBJ1-5, with D unclear. CDR3 size: 15 residues. CDR1 SGHDN and CDR2 FVKESK come from the germline V gene. V was trimmed by 1 base and J by 2 bases, leaving 9 bases between them. The CDR3 here is CASSQAGSGNQPQHF. The CDR3 DNA reads as TGTGCCAGCAGCCAAGCGGGGTCGGGCAATCAGCCCCAGCATTTT.

This chain uses TRBV6-1 with TRBJ2-4; D remains ambiguous. CDR1 is MNHNS and CDR2 is SASEGT in the germline V gene. V lost 7 bases to trimming and J lost 0 bases, with 7 bases between them. The CDR3 runs to 13 residues. The CDR3 here is CASMWVAKNIQYF. The CDR3 DNA sequence: TGTGCCAGCATGTGGGTAGCCAAAAACATTCAGTACTTC.

This clone was observed a single time. V usage is TRBV7-8 and J usage is TRBJ2-7, with 7 nucleotides matching TRBD1. Trimming at V came to 2 bases and at J to 5 bases, leaving 9 bases not matched to a gene. The CDR3 is made up of 15 amino acids. CDR1 SGHVS and CDR2 FQNEAQ come from the germline V gene. DNA for the CDR3: TGTGCCAGCAGCTTAATGACAGGGCAGTTGGACGAGCAGTACTTC. Protein: CASSLMTGQLDEQYF.